This TCR beta chain derives from a study of shared clonotypes between healthy human individuals. Into CD45RA+ naive and CD45RA-negative memory subsets, the CD4+ cells were split. Overall study findings and caveats: The naive CD4 repertoires of a handful of donors were compared, and approximately 5% of clonotypes were shared. Depth was large, yet rarefaction showed that sorted-subset sequencing was incomplete.

CDR1 and CDR2 (germline): MDHEN, SYDVKM. The CDR3 is 14 amino acids. V was clipped by 6 bases and J by 7 bases, with 18 bases between them. Comments on this clone: What it recognizes is unknown.

The data were produced by immunoSEQ multiplex PCR, yet TCRdb's version contains in-frame clones alone and is incomplete. The sample consists of approximately 1.5 million clones, 95% to 99% of them appearing once. V is TRBV28 and J is TRBJ2-5; D may correspond to TRBD1 or TRBD2 (5 bases each). Specimen: naive CD4+ T cells sorted from blood. Subset described: CD45RA+ positively selected. The TCR was taken from a man aged 25 to 40 in good health. The CDR3 DNA reads TGTGCCAGCAGGATACGGGGCGTCGAGTCGACCCAGTACTTC. Its translation: CASRIRGVESTQYF.